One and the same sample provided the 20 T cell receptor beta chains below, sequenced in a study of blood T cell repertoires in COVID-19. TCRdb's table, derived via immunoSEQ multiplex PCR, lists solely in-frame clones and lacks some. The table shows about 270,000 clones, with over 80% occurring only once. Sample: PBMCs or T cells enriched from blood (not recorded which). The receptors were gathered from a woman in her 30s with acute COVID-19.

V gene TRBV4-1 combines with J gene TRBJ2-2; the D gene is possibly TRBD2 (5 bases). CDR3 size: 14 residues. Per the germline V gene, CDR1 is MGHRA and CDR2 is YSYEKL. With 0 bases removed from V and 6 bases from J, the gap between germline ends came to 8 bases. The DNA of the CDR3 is TGCGCCAGCAGCCAAGAAGAGGGCCCCGGGGAGCTGTTTTTT. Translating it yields CASSQEEGPGELFF.

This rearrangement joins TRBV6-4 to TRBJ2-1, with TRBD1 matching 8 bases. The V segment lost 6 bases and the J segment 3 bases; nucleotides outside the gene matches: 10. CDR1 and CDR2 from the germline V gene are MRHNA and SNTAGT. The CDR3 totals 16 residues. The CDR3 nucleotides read TGTGCCAGCAGCTCCGTTCCGGGACAGGTCTACAATGAGCAGTTCTTC. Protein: CASSSVPGQVYNEQFF.

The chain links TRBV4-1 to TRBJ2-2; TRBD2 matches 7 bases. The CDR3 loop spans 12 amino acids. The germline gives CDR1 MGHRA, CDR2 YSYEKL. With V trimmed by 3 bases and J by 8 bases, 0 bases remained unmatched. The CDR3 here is CASSQGGGELFF. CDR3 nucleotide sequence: TGCGCCAGCAGCCAGGGAGGGGGGGAGCTGTTTTTT.

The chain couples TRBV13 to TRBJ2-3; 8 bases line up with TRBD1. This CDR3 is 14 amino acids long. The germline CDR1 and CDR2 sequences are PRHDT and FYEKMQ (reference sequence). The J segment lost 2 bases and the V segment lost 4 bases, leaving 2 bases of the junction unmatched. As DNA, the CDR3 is TGTGCCAGCAGCTACCAGGGGGCCACAGATACGCAGTATTTT. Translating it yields CASSYQGATDTQYF.

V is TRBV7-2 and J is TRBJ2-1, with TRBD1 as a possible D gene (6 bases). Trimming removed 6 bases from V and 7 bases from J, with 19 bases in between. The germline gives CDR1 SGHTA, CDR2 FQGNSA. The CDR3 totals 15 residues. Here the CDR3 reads CASRSGDNKRNEQFF. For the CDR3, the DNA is TGTGCCAGCAGAAGTGGGGACAACAAAAGGAATGAGCAGTTCTTC.

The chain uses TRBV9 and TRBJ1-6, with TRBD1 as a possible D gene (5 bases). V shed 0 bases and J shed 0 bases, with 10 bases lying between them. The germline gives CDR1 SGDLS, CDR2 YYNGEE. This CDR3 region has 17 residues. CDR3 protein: CASSVGGGSSYNSPLHF. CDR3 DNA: TGTGCCAGCAGCGTAGGGGGCGGGAGCTCCTATAATTCACCCCTCCACTTT.

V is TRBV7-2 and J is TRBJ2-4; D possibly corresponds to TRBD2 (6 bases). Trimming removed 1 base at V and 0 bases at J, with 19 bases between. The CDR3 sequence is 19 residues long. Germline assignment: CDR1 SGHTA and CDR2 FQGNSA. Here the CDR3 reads CASSLDVGLLTLAKNIQYF. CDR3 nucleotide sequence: TGTGCCAGCAGCTTAGATGTTGGACTACTCACCCTAGCCAAAAACATTCAGTACTTC.

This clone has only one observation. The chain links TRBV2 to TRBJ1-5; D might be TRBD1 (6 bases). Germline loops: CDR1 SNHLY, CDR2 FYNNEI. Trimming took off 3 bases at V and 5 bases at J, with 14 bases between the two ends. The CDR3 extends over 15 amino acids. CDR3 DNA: TGTGCCAGCAGTGATTTTGGGGGGGGCCATCAGCCCCAGCATTTT. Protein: CASSDFGGGHQPQHF.

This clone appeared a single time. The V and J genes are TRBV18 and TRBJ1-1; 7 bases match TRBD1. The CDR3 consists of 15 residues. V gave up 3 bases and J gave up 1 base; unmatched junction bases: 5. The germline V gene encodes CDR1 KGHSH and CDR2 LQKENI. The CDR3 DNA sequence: TGTGCCAGCTCACCGGGGGGACAGCAGAACACTGAAGCTTTCTTT. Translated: CASSPGGQQNTEAFF.

The CDR3 DNA follows: TGTGCCAGCAGCGACAGTGGCGGATCACCCCTCCACTTT. Encoded protein: CASSDSGGSPLHF. V and J are TRBV3-1 (or the pseudogene TRBV3-2) and TRBJ1-6, with D possibly being TRBD1 (5 bases). Germline V gene data show CDR1 as LGHDT and CDR2 as YNNKEL (reference sequence). Between the trimmed V and J ends, which lost 5 bases and 10 bases, there was a span of 12 bases. The CDR3 consists of 13 residues.

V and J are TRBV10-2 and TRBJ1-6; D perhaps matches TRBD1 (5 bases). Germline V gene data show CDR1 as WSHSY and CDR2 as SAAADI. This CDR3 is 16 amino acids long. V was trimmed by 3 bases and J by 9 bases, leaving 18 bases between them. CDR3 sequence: CASSDLGQIDGSPLHF. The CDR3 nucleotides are TGCGCCAGCAGTGACCTGGGGCAGATAGATGGTTCACCCCTCCACTTT.

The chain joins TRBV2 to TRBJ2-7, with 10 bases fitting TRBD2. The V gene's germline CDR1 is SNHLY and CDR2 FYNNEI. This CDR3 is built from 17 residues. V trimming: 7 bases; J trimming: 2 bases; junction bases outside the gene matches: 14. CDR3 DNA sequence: TGTGCCAGCATTTCTGGTCAGCGGGAGGGCATTCCCTACGAGCAGTACTTC. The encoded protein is CASISGQREGIPYEQYF. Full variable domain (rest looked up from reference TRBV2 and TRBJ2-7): EPEVTQTPSHQVTQMGQEVILRCVPISNHLYFYWYRQILGQKVEFLVSFYNNEISEKSEIFDDQFSVERPDGSNFTLKIRSTKLEDSAMYFCASISGQREGIPYEQYFGPGTRLTVT.

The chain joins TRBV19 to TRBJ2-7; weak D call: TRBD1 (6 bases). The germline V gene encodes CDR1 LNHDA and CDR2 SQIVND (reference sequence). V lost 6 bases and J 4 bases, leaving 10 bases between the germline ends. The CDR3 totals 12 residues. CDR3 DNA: TGTGCCAGTAGACAGGGAGAATACGAGCAGTACTTC. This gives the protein CASRQGEYEQYF.

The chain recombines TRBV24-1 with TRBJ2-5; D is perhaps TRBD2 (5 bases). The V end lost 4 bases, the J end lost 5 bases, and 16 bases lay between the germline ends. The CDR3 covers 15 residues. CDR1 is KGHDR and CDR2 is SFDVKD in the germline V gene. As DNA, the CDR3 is TGTGCCACCAGTGACGTCCGGGATAAGGAGGAGACCCAGTACTTC. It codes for CATSDVRDKEETQYF.

This CDR3 is CASSSGDTDTQYF. The DNA of the CDR3 is TGTGCCAGTAGTAGCGGGGATACAGATACGCAGTATTTT. The genes are TRBV19 and TRBJ2-3, with D possibly TRBD2 on 6 matching bases. The length of the CDR3 is 13 residues. Germline lookup yields CDR1 LNHDA and CDR2 SQIVND (reference sequence). Trimming cost V 4 bases and J 3 bases, with 8 bases left between them. The entire variable domain, with the rest obtained from reference TRBV19 and TRBJ2-3, is as follows: DGGITQSPKYLFRKEGQNVTLSCEQNLNHDAMYWYRQDPGQGLRLIYYSQIVNDFQKGDIAEGYSVSREKKESFPLTVTSAQKNPTAFYLCASSSGDTDTQYFGPGTRLTVL.

The CDR3 here is CASSPWTVNTEAFF. DNA of the CDR3: TGTGCCAGCAGCCCTTGGACAGTTAACACTGAAGCTTTCTTT. This sequence joins TRBV5-4 and TRBJ1-1; TRBD1 is a possible D gene (6 bases). The CDR3 is made up of 14 amino acids. Germline CDR1 is SGHNT and CDR2 is YYREEE (reference sequence). The germline V and J ends were trimmed by 4 bases and 2 bases, with 12 bases remaining between them.

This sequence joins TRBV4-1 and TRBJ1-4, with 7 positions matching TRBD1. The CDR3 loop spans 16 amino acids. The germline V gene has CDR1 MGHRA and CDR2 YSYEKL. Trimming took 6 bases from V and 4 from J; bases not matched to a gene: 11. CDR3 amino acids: CASSPSPGQSNEKLFF. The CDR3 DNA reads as TGCGCCAGCAGTCCCTCACCGGGACAGAGTAATGAAAAACTGTTTTTT.

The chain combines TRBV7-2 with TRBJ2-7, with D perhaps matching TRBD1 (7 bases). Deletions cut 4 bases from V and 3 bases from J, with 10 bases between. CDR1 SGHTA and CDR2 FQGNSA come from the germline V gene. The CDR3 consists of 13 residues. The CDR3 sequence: CASSSQGGYEQYF. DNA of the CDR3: TGTGCCAGCAGCTCTCAGGGGGGCTACGAGCAGTACTTC.

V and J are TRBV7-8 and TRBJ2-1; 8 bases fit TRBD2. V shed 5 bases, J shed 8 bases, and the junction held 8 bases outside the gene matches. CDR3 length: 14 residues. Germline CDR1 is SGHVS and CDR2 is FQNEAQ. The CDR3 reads CASSPGLDLHEQFF. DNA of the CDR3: TGTGCCAGCAGCCCGGGACTAGATCTCCATGAGCAGTTCTTC.

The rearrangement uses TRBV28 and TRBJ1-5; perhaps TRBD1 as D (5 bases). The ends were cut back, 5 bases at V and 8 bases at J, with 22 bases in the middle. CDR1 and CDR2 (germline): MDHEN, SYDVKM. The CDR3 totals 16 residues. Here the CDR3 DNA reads TGTGCCAGCAGTCCCCCATTCGACAGAACCCTGGAGCCCCAGCATTTT. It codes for CASSPPFDRTLEPQHF. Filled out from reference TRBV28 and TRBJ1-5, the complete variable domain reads DVKVTQSSRYLVKRTGEKVFLECVQDMDHENMFWYRQDPGLGLRLIYFSYDVKMKEKGDIPEGYSVSREKKERFSLILESASTNQTSMYLCASSPPFDRTLEPQHFGDGTRLSIL.